This T cell receptor beta chain is drawn from a study of blood T cell repertoires in COVID-19. Study in general: Italy, Spain and the United States were the sources of the convalescent and acute COVID-19 samples. Sources were T cells, B-cell-depleted T cells, or PBMCs; the material itself was cDNA or gDNA.

In the study's own analysis: Reference gene primer amplification gave nucleated cell count estimates. Produced via immunoSEQ multiplex PCR; TCRdb's table is partial and in-frame only. V and J calls and clone size come straight from that table; D and trimming were deduced from the DNA. Of about 41,000 clones in the sample, nearly 90% were seen once. Trimming shortened V by 5 bases and J by 1 base, and 14 bases separated the two germline ends. The CDR3 is made up of 15 amino acids. Germline-derived CDR1 and CDR2 are SNHLY and FYNNEI. V gene TRBV2 combines with J gene TRBJ1-2; D perhaps matches TRBD1 (6 bases). Sequenced: peripheral blood. The origin of this receptor is a man aged 60 to 69 with acute or convalescent COVID-19. This CDR3 reads CASSRTVSINYGYTF. The CDR3 DNA is TGTGCCAGCAGTCGGACAGTCTCAATTAACTATGGCTACACCTTC.